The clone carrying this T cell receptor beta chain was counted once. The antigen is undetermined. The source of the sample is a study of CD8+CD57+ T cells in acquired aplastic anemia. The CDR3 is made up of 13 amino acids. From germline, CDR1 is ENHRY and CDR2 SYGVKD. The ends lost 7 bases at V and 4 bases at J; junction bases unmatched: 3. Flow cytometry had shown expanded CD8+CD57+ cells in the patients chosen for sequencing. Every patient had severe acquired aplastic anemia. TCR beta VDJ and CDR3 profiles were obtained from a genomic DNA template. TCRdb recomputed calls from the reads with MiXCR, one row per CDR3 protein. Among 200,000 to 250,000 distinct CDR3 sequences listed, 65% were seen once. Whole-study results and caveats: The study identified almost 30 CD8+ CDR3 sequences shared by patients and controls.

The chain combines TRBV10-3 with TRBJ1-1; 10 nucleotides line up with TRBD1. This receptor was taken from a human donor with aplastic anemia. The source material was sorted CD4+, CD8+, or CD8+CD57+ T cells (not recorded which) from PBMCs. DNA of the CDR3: TGTGCCATCACGGGGACAGGGGCCACTGAAGCTTTCTTT. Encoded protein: CAITGTGATEAFF.